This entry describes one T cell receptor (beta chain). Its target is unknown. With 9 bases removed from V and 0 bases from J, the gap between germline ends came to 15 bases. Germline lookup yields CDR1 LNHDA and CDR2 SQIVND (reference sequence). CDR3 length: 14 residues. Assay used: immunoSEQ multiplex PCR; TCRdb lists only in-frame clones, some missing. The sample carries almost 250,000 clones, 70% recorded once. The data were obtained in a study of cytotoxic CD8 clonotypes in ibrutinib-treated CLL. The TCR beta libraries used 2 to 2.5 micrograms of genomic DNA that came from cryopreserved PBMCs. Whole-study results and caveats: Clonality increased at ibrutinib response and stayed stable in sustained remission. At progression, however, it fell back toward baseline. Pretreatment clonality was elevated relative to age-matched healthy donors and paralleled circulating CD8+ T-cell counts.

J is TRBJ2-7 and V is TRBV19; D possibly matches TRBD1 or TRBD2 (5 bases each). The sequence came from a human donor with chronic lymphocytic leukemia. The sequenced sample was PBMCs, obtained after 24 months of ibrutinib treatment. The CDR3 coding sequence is TGTGCCAGCCGGGACCTTGGATTCTCCTACGAGCAGTACTTC. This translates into CASRDLGFSYEQYF.